This T cell receptor (beta chain) was retrieved from a study of cytomegalovirus exposure and HLA in healthy donors. To note about this clone: Its specificity is not known.

The PCR ran on 60 Vbeta and 13 Jbeta primers. Data came from immunoSEQ multiplex PCR; TCRdb stores just in-frame clones and leaves some out. Among 200,000 to 250,000 clones listed, 75% to 90% were seen once. Findings of the study overall: V segments that were indistinguishable, TRBV6-2 and TRBV6-3 among them, were omitted from analysis.

This CDR3 is built from 14 residues. CDR1 is MNHEY, CDR2 SVGAGI, per germline. The V end lost 7 bases, the J end lost 13 bases, and 25 bases lay between the germline ends. V usage is TRBV6-5 and J usage is TRBJ1-2; TRBD1 is a possible D gene (5 bases). The receptor comes from a boy between 2 and 10 years old in good health and CMV-seronegative. The sample was PBMCs. The DNA for the CDR3 is TGTGCCAGCACCCCACTCAGCCCCCGTGACAGCTCCACCTTC. Translated, it gives CASTPLSPRDSSTF.